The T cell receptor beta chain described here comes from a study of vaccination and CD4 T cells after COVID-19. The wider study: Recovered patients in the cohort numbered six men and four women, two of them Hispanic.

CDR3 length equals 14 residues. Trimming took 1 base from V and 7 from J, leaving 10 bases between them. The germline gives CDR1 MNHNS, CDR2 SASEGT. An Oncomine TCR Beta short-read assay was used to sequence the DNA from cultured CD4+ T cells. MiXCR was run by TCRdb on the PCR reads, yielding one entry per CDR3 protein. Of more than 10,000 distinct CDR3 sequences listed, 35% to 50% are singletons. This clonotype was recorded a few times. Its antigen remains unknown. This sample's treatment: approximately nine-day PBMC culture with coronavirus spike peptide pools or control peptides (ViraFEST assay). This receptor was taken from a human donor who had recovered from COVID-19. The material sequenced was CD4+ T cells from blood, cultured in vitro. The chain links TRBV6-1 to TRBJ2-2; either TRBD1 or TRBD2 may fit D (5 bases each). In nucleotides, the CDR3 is TGTGCCAGCAGTGAAGGGGGCCGGGACGGGGAGCTGTTTTTT. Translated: CASSEGGRDGELFF.